The T cell receptor beta chain under discussion was sequenced for a study of T cells in Graves' hyperthyroidism and ophthalmopathy. An absence of ophthalmopathy progression within 18 months meant stable Graves' hyperthyroidism. Uncontrolled infection, other autoimmune disease, pregnancy or lactation led to exclusion. The investigators amplified TCR beta CDR3 regions from RNA transcripts. Researchers ran a first-round RT-PCR on the TCR CDR3 using the HTBI primer set. TCRdb re-called the multiplex PCR reads through MiXCR, storing one row per CDR3 protein. The table lists a few hundred thousand distinct CDR3 sequences, roughly 20% of them singletons. At least ten counts were recorded for this clonotype. The antigen is unknown. Study results and caveats: Within blood appeared most thyroid clonotypes that had expanded above 0.001. The model identified upcoming ophthalmopathy a median approximately seven months ahead of onset.

This CDR3 region has 12 residues. Germline V lookup: CDR1 DFQATT, CDR2 SNEGSKA (reference sequence). With 6 bases removed from V and 4 bases from J, the gap between germline ends came to 12 bases. The chain carries TRBV20-1 and TRBJ1-1; D is uncertain. Sequenced input: blood. This receptor was obtained from a man aged 18 to 35 with Graves' hyperthyroidism. CDR3 in DNA: TGCAGTGCCCCCCTCTTAGGCACTGAAGCTTTCTTT. It yields the protein CSAPLLGTEAFF.